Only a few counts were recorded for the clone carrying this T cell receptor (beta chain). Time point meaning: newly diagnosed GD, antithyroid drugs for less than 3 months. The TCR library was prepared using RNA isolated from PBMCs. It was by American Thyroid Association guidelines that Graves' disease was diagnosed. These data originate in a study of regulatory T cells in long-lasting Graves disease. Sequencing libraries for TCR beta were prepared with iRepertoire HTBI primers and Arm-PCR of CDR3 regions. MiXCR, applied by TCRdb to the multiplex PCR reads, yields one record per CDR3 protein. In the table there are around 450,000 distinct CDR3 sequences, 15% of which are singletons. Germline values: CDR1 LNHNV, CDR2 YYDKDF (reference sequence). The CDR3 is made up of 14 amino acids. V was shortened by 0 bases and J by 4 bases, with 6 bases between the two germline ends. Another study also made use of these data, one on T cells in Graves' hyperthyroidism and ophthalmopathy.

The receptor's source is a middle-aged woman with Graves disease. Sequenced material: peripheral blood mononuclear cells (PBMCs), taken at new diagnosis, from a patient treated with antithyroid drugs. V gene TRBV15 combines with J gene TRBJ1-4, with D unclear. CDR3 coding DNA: TGTGCCACCAGCAGAGATCCCCTTAATGAAAAACTGTTTTTT. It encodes CATSRDPLNEKLFF.